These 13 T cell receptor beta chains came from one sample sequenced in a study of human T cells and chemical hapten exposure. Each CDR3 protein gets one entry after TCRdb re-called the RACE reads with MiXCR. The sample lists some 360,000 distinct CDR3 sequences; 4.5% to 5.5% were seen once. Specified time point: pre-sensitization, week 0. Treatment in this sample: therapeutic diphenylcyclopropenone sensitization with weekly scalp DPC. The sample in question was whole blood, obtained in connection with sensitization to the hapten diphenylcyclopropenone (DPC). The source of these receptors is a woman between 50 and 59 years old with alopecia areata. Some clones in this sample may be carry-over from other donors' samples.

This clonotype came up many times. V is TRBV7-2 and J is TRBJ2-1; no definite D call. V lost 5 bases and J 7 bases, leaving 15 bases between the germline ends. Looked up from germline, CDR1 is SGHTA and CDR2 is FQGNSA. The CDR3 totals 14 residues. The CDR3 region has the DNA TGTGCCAGCAGCACCCGGACCCACCTAAATGAGCAGTTCTTC. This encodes CASSTRTHLNEQFF.

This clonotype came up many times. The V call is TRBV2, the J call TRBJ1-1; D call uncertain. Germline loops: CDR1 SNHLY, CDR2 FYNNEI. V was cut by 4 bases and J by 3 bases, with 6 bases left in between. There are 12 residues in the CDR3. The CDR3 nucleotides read TGTGCCAGCAGTGTCAAGGACACTGAAGCTTTCTTT. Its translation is CASSVKDTEAFF.

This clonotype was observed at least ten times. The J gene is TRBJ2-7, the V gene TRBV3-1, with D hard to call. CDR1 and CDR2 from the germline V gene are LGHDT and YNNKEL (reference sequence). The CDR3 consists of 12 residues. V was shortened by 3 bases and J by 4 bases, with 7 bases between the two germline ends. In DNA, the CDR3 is TGTGCCAGCAGCCACCGACTGTACGAGCAGTACTTC. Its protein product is CASSHRLYEQYF.

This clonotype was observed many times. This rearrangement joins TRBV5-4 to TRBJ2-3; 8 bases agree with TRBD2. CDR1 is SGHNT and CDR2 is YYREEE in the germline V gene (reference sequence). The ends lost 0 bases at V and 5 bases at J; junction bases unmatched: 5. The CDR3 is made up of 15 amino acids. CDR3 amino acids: CASSLGSGSIDTQYF. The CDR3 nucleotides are TGTGCCAGCAGCTTGGGAAGCGGGAGTATAGATACGCAGTATTTT.

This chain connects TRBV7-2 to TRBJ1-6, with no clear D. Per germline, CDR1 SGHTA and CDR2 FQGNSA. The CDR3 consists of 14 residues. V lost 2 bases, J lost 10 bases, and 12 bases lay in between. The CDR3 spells CASSLSTVSSPLHF. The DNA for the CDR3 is TGTGCCAGCAGCTTAAGCACAGTCAGCTCACCCCTCCACTTT.

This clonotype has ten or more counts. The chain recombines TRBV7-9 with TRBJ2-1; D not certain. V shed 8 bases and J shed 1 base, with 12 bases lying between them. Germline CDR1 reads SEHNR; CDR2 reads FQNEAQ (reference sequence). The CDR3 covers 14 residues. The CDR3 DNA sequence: TGTGCCAGCGACCCCGCCCTATCCTACAATGAGCAGTTCTTC. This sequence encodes CASDPALSYNEQFF.

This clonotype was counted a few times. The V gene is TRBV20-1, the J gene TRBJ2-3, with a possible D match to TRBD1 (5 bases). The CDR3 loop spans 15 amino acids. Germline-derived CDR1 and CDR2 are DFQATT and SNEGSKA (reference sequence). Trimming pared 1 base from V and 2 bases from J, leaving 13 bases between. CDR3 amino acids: CSARAQGSLTDTQYF. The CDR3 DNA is TGCAGTGCTAGAGCCCAGGGTTCCCTCACAGATACGCAGTATTTT.

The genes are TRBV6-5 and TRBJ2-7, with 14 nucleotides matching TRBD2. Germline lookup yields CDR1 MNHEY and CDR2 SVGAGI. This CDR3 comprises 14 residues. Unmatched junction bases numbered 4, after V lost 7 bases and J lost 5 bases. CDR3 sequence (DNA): TGTGCCAGCACCGGGACTAGCGGGGGTAACGAGCAGTACTTC. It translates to CASTGTSGGNEQYF.

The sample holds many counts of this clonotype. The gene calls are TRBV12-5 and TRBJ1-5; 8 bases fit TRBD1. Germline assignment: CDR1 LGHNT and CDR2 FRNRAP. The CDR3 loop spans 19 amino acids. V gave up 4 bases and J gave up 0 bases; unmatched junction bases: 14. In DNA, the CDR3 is TGTGCTAGTGGTTGGTATCCGGGACAGGAGTTCTATAGCAATCAGCCCCAGCATTTT. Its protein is CASGWYPGQEFYSNQPQHF.

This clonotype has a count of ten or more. The CDR3 DNA reads TGTGCCAGCAGTTTGTCCCGATCTTCGAACACCGGGGAGCTGTTTTTT. This sequence encodes CASSLSRSSNTGELFF. The V call is TRBV6-2 or TRBV6-3, the J call TRBJ2-2; D remains unclear. Germline values: CDR1 MNHEY, CDR2 SVGEGT. V lost 4 bases to trimming and J lost 0 bases, with 12 bases between them. The CDR3 extends over 16 amino acids.

CDR3 in amino acids: CSVETEYTEAFF. CDR3 sequence (DNA): TGCAGCGTTGAGACAGAATACACTGAAGCTTTCTTT. V is TRBV29-1 and J is TRBJ1-1; TRBD1 is a possible D gene (5 bases). Per the germline V gene, CDR1 is SQVTM and CDR2 is ANQGSEA. V shed 3 bases and J shed 3 bases, with 8 bases lying between them. The CDR3 runs to 12 residues.

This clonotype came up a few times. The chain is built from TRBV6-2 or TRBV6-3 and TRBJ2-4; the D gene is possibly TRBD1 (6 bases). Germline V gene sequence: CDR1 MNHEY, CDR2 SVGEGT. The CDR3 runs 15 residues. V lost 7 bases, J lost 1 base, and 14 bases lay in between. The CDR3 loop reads CASTDVGAAKNIQYF. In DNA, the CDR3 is TGTGCCAGCACCGACGTGGGGGCGGCCAAAAACATTCAGTACTTC.

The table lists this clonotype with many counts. The CDR3 here is CASTETGGANTEAFF. The CDR3 DNA sequence: TGTGCCAGCACCGAGACAGGGGGGGCGAACACTGAAGCTTTCTTT. V and J are TRBV9 and TRBJ1-1, with TRBD1 identical over 9 bases. This CDR3 is 15 amino acids long. Unmatched junction bases numbered 7, after V lost 6 bases and J lost 1 base. Germline V gene data show CDR1 as SGDLS and CDR2 as YYNGEE.